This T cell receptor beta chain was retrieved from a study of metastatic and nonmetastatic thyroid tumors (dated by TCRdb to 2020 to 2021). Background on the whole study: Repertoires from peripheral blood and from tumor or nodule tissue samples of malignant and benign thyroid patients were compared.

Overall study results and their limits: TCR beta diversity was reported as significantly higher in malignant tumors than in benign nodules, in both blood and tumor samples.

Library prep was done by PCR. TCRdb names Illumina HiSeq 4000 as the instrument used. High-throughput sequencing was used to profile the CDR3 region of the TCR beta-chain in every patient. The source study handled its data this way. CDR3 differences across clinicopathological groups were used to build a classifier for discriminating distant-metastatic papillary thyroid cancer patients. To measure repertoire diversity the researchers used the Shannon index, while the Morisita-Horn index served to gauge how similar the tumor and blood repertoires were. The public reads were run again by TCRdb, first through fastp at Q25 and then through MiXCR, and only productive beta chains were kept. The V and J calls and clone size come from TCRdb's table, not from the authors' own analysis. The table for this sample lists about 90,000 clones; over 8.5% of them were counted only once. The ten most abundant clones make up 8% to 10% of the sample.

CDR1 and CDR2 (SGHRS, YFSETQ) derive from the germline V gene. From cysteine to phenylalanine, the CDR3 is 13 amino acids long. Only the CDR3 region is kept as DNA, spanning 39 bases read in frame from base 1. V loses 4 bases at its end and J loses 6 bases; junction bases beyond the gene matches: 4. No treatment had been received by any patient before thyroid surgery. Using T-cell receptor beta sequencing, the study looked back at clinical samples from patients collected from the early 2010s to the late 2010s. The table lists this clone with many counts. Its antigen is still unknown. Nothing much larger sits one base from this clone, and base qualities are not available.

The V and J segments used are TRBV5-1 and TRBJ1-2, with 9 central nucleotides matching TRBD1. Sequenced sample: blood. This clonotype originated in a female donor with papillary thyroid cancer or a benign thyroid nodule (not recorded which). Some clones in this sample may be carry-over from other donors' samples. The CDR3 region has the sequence CASSGGTGHGYTF. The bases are TGCGCCAGCAGCGGCGGGACAGGGCATGGCTACACCTTC.